One and the same sample provided the 11 T cell receptor beta chains below, sequenced in a study of cytomegalovirus exposure and HLA in healthy donors. PCR involved 60 Vbeta and 13 Jbeta primers. Profiling relied on immunoSEQ multiplex PCR, and the TCRdb table lists in-frame clones only, not all of them. The data hold 140,000 or so clones, with 68% observed a single time. Sequenced material: PBMCs. Receptor source: a man between 60 and 70 years old in good health and CMV-seronegative.

V and J are TRBV5-6 and TRBJ1-5; weak D call: TRBD1 (5 bases). V was pared by 0 bases and J by 2 bases, with 12 bases between. The CDR3 contains 16 residues. CDR1 SGHDT and CDR2 YYEEEE come from the germline V gene. The CDR3 protein is CASSLGGLEGNQPQHF. In nucleotides, the CDR3 is TGTGCCAGCAGCTTGGGGGGACTGGAAGGCAATCAGCCCCAGCATTTT. The full variable domain, with the rest looked up from reference TRBV5-6 and TRBJ1-5, is DAGVTQSPTHLIKTRGQQVTLRCSPKSGHDTVSWYQQALGQGPQFIFQYYEEEERQRGNFPDRFSGHQFPNYSSELNVNALLLGDSALYLCASSLGGLEGNQPQHFGDGTRLSIL.

The rearrangement links TRBV7-9 to TRBJ2-7; 8 nucleotides agree with TRBD2. V trimming: 1 base; J trimming: 0 bases; junction bases outside the gene matches: 5. Per germline, CDR1 SEHNR and CDR2 FQNEAQ (reference sequence). The length of the CDR3 is 16 residues. The CDR3 coding sequence is TGTGCCAGCAGCTTAGTGGGCGGGAGGAGCTCCTACGAGCAGTACTTC. Protein product: CASSLVGGRSSYEQYF.

This clone was counted a few times. The chain links TRBV30 to TRBJ1-4; possible D gene TRBD1, 6 bases. The CDR3 covers 12 residues. V was trimmed by 7 bases and J by 3 bases, leaving 9 bases between them. Germline V gene sequence: CDR1 GTSNPN, CDR2 SVGIG (reference sequence). The CDR3: CALQGPNEKLFF. The CDR3 region has the DNA TGTGCCTTACAGGGCCCTAATGAAAAACTGTTTTTT.

The rearrangement uses TRBV11-1 and TRBJ2-2; 8 bases align to TRBD2. The V segment lost 3 bases and the J segment 6 bases; nucleotides outside the gene matches: 6. Germline values: CDR1 SGHAT, CDR2 FQDESV (reference sequence). This CDR3 is built from 15 residues. CDR3 region: CASSLGAGDAGELFF. In nucleotides, the CDR3 is TGTGCCAGCAGCTTGGGAGCGGGAGATGCCGGGGAGCTGTTTTTT.

This clone was picked up a small number of times. The chain has TRBV10-3 and TRBJ1-5; 9 nucleotides agree with TRBD1. Trimming cost V 5 bases and J 0 bases; bases outside gene matches: 5. The V gene's germline CDR1 is ENHRY and CDR2 SYGVKD. This CDR3 contains 16 residues. CDR3 sequence reads: CAISNRGLGSNQPQHF. CDR3 bases: TGTGCCATCAGTAACAGGGGGCTTGGTAGCAATCAGCCCCAGCATTTT.

V and J are TRBV7-2 and TRBJ2-7; 10 positions match TRBD1. With V trimmed by 6 bases and J by 4 bases, 9 bases remained unmatched. The CDR3 is made up of 15 amino acids. Per the germline V gene, CDR1 is SGHTA and CDR2 is FQGNSA. CDR3 residues: CASRRTGTGVYEQYF. The CDR3 DNA follows: TGTGCCAGCAGGAGGACCGGGACAGGGGTTTACGAGCAGTACTTC.

This clone was recorded a few times. This rearrangement joins TRBV9 to TRBJ2-5, with 8 bases that match TRBD1. V was clipped by 3 bases and J by 5 bases; unmatched bases: 9. This CDR3 has 15 amino acids. Germline V lookup: CDR1 SGDLS, CDR2 YYNGEE. The CDR3 sequence is CASSGRQGKGETQYF. The CDR3 DNA reads TGTGCCAGCAGCGGCCGACAGGGGAAGGGGGAGACCCAGTACTTC.

The chain employs TRBV29-1 and TRBJ2-7; 12 positions match TRBD1. Germline values: CDR1 SQVTM, CDR2 ANQGSEA. J gave up 5 bases and V 3 bases, and 5 bases lay outside the gene matches. The CDR3 length is 14 residues. The chain's CDR3 is CSVEGGQGANEQYF. Here the CDR3 DNA reads TGCAGCGTTGAGGGGGGACAGGGGGCCAACGAGCAGTACTTC.

The chain links TRBV6-5 to TRBJ1-4; 7 bases match TRBD1. This CDR3 region has 14 residues. The germline V gene has CDR1 MNHEY and CDR2 SVGAGI. The junction had 3 bases not matched to a gene; V was cut back by 4 bases and J by 4 bases. DNA for the CDR3: TGTGCCAGCAGTTTAGGGACAGTTAATGAAAAACTGTTTTTT. The encoded protein is CASSLGTVNEKLFF.

This chain joins TRBV28 and TRBJ1-1, with unresolved D. With 6 bases removed from V and 0 bases from J, the gap between germline ends came to 8 bases. Germline V lookup: CDR1 MDHEN, CDR2 SYDVKM. The CDR3 is 13 residues long. The CDR3, as DNA: TGTGCCAGCAGGGAGGGCTTGAACACTGAAGCTTTCTTT. It translates to CASREGLNTEAFF.

This chain links TRBV5-1 with TRBJ2-3, with TRBD2 matching 9 bases. This CDR3 is built from 15 residues. Germline V gives CDR1 SGHRS, CDR2 YFSETQ. Trimming at V came to 3 bases and at J to 1 base, leaving 3 bases not matched to a gene. In DNA, the CDR3 is TGCGCCAGCAGCTCCAGGACTAGCGGCACAGATACGCAGTATTTT. Translating gives CASSSRTSGTDTQYF.